This passage covers 17 T cell receptor beta chains from one sample sequenced in a study of blood T cell repertoires in COVID-19. Generated by immunoSEQ multiplex PCR, the TCRdb table keeps only in-frame clones and is missing some. This repertoire shows approximately 36,000 clones, approximately 75% found once; its top ten account for around two fifths. The sample consisted of peripheral blood. Receptors originate from a human donor in a cohort sampled during active or convalescent COVID-19. The donor label of this sample is uncertain.

V gene TRBV4-3 combines with J gene TRBJ2-1; no definite D call. CDR1 is LGHNA, CDR2 YSLEER, per germline. CDR3 length equals 15 residues. Trimming took 0 bases from V and 5 from J, leaving 11 bases between them. CDR3 DNA sequence: TGCGCCAGCAGCCAAGACGTCGGCGGTCACAATGAGCAGTTCTTC. Translation: CASSQDVGGHNEQFF.

This clone was picked up one time. This chain joins TRBV29-1 and TRBJ2-1; possibly TRBD1 for D (7 bases). The CDR3 covers 13 residues. From germline, CDR1 is SQVTM and CDR2 ANQGSEA. Trimming took off 8 bases at V and 4 bases at J, with 15 bases between the two ends. CDR3 in DNA: TGCAGCCTCGGAGGGGGCAGGTACAATGAGCAGTTCTTC. Translated, it gives CSLGGGRYNEQFF.

The chain combines TRBV7-2 with TRBJ2-1; perhaps TRBD2 as D (5 bases). The V end was cut by 5 bases, the J end by 0 bases, with 14 bases between. The CDR3 consists of 16 residues. CDR1 and CDR2 from the germline V gene are SGHTA and FQGNSA. CDR3 bases: TGTGCCAGCAGCCTAGGACTGGCAAGCTCCTACAATGAGCAGTTCTTC. Its translation: CASSLGLASSYNEQFF.

The V and J genes are TRBV6-5 and TRBJ1-2; D may be TRBD1 (5 bases). The CDR3 loop spans 15 amino acids. Germline V gene data show CDR1 as MNHEY and CDR2 as SVGAGI. Trimming left V 6 bases short and J 4 bases short, with 18 bases between. The DNA of the CDR3 is TGTGCCAGCAGCCCCCGGGGGGTTCGTACCTATGGCTACACCTTC. Encoded protein: CASSPRGVRTYGYTF.

The chain couples TRBV30 to TRBJ1-2; no clear D gene. The CDR3 runs 13 residues. The V end was cut by 5 bases, the J end by 7 bases, with 17 bases between. Germline V gene lookup returns CDR1 GTSNPN and CDR2 SVGIG (reference sequence). Here the CDR3 DNA reads TGTGCCTGGCACCTTCCGGGCGCGGGTGGCTACACCTTC. It encodes CAWHLPGAGGYTF.

This clone was recorded only once. The CDR3 region is CASSPPLAGGSYNEQFF. The CDR3 DNA reads as TGTGCCAGCTCACCCCCCCTAGCGGGAGGTTCCTACAATGAGCAGTTCTTC. This chain joins TRBV18 and TRBJ2-1, with 11 bases aligning to TRBD2. The CDR3 totals 17 residues. Germline V gene lookup returns CDR1 KGHSH and CDR2 LQKENI. V lost 3 bases, J lost 1 base, and 5 bases stayed unmatched.

V gene TRBV24-1 combines with J gene TRBJ2-2, with 7 bases lining up with TRBD1. Per germline, CDR1 KGHDR and CDR2 SFDVKD. The ends lost 4 bases at V and 5 bases at J; junction bases unmatched: 9. The CDR3 runs 16 residues. CDR3 sequence reads: CATSETGVGRTGELFF. CDR3 in DNA: TGTGCCACCAGTGAAACAGGGGTTGGTCGGACCGGGGAGCTGTTTTTT.

This chain uses TRBV2 with TRBJ1-1; D might be TRBD1 (5 bases). The CDR3 is made up of 13 amino acids. The germline V gene has CDR1 SNHLY and CDR2 FYNNEI. V lost 10 bases and J 1 base, leaving 13 bases between the germline ends. In DNA form, the CDR3 reads TGTGCCACCAGGGAATTCGGGAACACTGAAGCTTTCTTT. It specifies CATREFGNTEAFF.

The chain joins TRBV12-5 to TRBJ2-1; D is perhaps TRBD2 (6 bases). The CDR3 spans 15 residues. Trimming left V 5 bases short and J 7 bases short, with 18 bases between. The germline V gene encodes CDR1 LGHNT and CDR2 FRNRAP. DNA for the CDR3: TGTGCTAGTGGTGTCCGGGACTTGCGGGATAATGAGCAGTTCTTC. This sequence encodes CASGVRDLRDNEQFF.

CDR3 in amino acids: CASSYGGKAEAFF. CDR3 nucleotide sequence: TGTGCCAGCAGTTACGGGGGGAAGGCTGAAGCTTTCTTT. This chain links TRBV6-6 with TRBJ1-1; D might be TRBD1 (5 bases). The CDR3 runs to 13 residues. The germline V gene encodes CDR1 MNHNY and CDR2 SVGAGI (reference sequence). V was shortened by 2 bases and J by 6 bases, with 10 bases between the two germline ends.

This rearrangement joins TRBV30 to TRBJ1-2; TRBD1 matches at 8 bases. Germline assignment: CDR1 GTSNPN and CDR2 SVGIG (reference sequence). The CDR3 sequence is 14 residues long. V was pared by 0 bases and J by 8 bases, with 8 bases of the junction left unmatched. CDR3 sequence: CAWSVRKQGGGYTF. The CDR3 region has the DNA TGTGCCTGGAGTGTACGGAAACAGGGGGGCGGCTACACCTTC.

This clone was detected a few times. The junction differs from germline at one of its ends, possibly a read error. This chain connects TRBV7-7 to TRBJ2-1, with D hard to call. Germline lookup yields CDR1 SSHAT and CDR2 FNYEAQ (reference sequence). This CDR3 spans 15 amino acids. The CDR3 nucleotides are TGTGCTAGCAGCGACTCGAGAAGCTCCTACAATGAGCAGTTCTTC. Amino acid sequence: CASSDSRSSYNEQFF.

This sequence joins TRBV11-2 and TRBJ1-4; 7 bases are a match to TRBD1. This CDR3 has 15 residues. The germline CDR1 and CDR2 sequences are SGHAT and FQNNGV. V shed 4 bases, J shed 7 bases, and the junction held 9 bases outside the gene matches. This chain's CDR3 is CASSSRRDRREKLFF. CDR3 nucleotide sequence: TGTGCCAGCAGCTCCCGCCGGGACAGACGTGAAAAACTGTTTTTT.

This clone was counted a single time. The rearrangement uses TRBV7-9 and TRBJ1-1; D ambiguous. This CDR3 is 15 amino acids long. Germline V gene sequence: CDR1 SEHNR, CDR2 FQNEAQ (reference sequence). Trimming removed 2 bases at V and 5 bases at J, with 15 bases between. In nucleotides, the CDR3 is TGTGCCAGCAGCTTAATCGGACGGAGGAGAACTGAAGCTTTCTTT. Protein sequence: CASSLIGRRRTEAFF.

This clone occurred a few times. J is TRBJ2-6 and V is TRBV29-1; D gene uncertain. V was trimmed by 4 bases and J by 0 bases, leaving 7 bases between them. This CDR3 has 14 amino acids. Germline assignment: CDR1 SQVTM and CDR2 ANQGSEA. The chain's CDR3 is CSVGERSGANVLTF. The CDR3 region has the DNA TGCAGCGTTGGAGAGCGCTCTGGGGCCAACGTCCTGACTTTC.

This clone was observed once. The chain links TRBV29-1 to TRBJ1-4; 8 bases map to TRBD1. This CDR3 is built from 13 residues. Germline loops: CDR1 SQVTM, CDR2 ANQGSEA. V was pared by 7 bases and J by 8 bases, with 9 bases of the junction left unmatched. In DNA, the CDR3 is TGCAGCGGAGGGGACAGGTCAAGGGAAAAACTGTTTTTT. Translating gives CSGGDRSREKLFF.

This clone was seen more than once but under ten times. The J gene is TRBJ2-7, the V gene TRBV29-1, with 8 bases that match TRBD1. With V trimmed by 6 bases and J by 6 bases, 13 bases remained unmatched. This CDR3 is built from 14 residues. CDR1 is SQVTM, CDR2 ANQGSEA, per germline. As DNA, the CDR3 is TGCAGCGTCGCGACAGGGGAAATTCGTTCCGAGCAGTACTTC. Translated: CSVATGEIRSEQYF.